Presented here are 20 T cell receptor beta chains from one specimen sequenced in a study of shared clonotypes between healthy human individuals (dated by TCRdb to about 2020). Receptor libraries were prepared by the immunoSEQ multiplex PCR assay. The table comes from immuneACCESS by way of TCRdb, which keeps in-frame sequences with V and J called. Part of the clones is missing from these tables; in studies checked, under half for an unresolved V gene and the rest for unknown reasons. Across this sample there are hundreds of thousands of clones, with approximately 77% seen only once. The top ten clonotypes cover around 11% of the sample. Sequenced: PBMCs. These receptors were taken from a woman aged 40 to 50 in good health. Some clones in this sample may be carry-over from other donors' samples.

The rearrangement links TRBV6-1 to TRBJ2-7; TRBD1 is a possible D gene (5 bases). CDR1 is MNHNS and CDR2 is SASEGT in the germline V gene. This CDR3 region has 15 residues. Trimming took off 7 bases at V and 1 base at J, with 17 bases between the two ends. CDR3 bases: TGTGCCAGCACCTCACCTCAGTCAGGGTCCTACGAGCAGTACTTC. Protein: CASTSPQSGSYEQYF.

J is TRBJ2-1 and V is TRBV20-1; D remains ambiguous. Germline assignment: CDR1 DFQATT and CDR2 SNEGSKA (reference sequence). Trimming took off 3 bases at V and 11 bases at J, with 8 bases between the two ends. This CDR3 contains 10 residues. In DNA form, the CDR3 reads TGCAGTGCTAGTAGTGGAAAGCAGTTCTTC. Protein product: CSASSGKQFF.

Remarks on this clone: This probably arose from a read error, given a far larger clone one base away. The rearrangement joins TRBV6-1 to TRBJ1-1; maybe TRBD1 (6 bases). Germline-derived CDR1 and CDR2 are MNHNS and SASEGT. The CDR3 extends over 15 amino acids. V was trimmed by 5 bases and J by 8 bases, leaving 21 bases between them. This CDR3 is CASSPWNPRGREAFF. The CDR3 DNA sequence: TGTGCCAGCAGTCCCTGGAACCCCAGGGGACGCGAAGCTTTCTTT.

The chain uses TRBV19 and TRBJ2-2; the D call may be TRBD1 or TRBD2 (6 bases each). The CDR3 spans 15 residues. V was clipped by 1 base and J by 7 bases, with 13 bases between them. The germline gives CDR1 LNHDA, CDR2 SQIVND (reference sequence). The CDR3 DNA sequence: TGTGCCAGTAGTATAGGCTCGGGGGCGGACGGGGAGCTGTTTTTT. This translates into CASSIGSGADGELFF. Together with reference TRBV19 and TRBJ2-2, the CDR3 gives the full variable domain: DGGITQSPKYLFRKEGQNVTLSCEQNLNHDAMYWYRQDPGQGLRLIYYSQIVNDFQKGDIAEGYSVSREKKESFPLTVTSAQKNPTAFYLCASSIGSGADGELFFGEGSRLTVL.

Here the CDR3 reads CASSISGGYEQYF. DNA for the CDR3: TGTGCCAGCAGCATTAGCGGGGGCTACGAGCAGTACTTC. The V call is TRBV7-3, the J call TRBJ2-7; TRBD2 aligns across 9 bases. The CDR3 runs 13 residues. The V segment lost 5 bases and the J segment 3 bases; nucleotides outside the gene matches: 2. CDR1 SGHTA and CDR2 FQGTGA come from the germline V gene.

Details on this clone: This may come from a read error, since a much larger clone is one base off. This chain uses TRBV28 with TRBJ2-5; TRBD1 or TRBD2 may be the D gene (6 bases each). The CDR3 is made up of 14 amino acids. Germline values: CDR1 MDHEN, CDR2 SYDVKM. This CDR3 is CAGSGPGPGATQYF. For the CDR3, the DNA is TGTGCCGGCAGTGGGCCCGGGCCGGGGGCGACCCAGTACTTC. The full variable domain, rest sourced from reference TRBV28 and TRBJ2-5, is DVKVTQSSRYLVKRTGEKVFLECVQDMDHENMFWYRQDPGLGLRLIYFSYDVKMKEKGDIPEGYSVSREKKERFSLILESASTNQTSMYLCAGSGPGPGATQYFGPGTRLLVL.

The V gene is TRBV30, the J gene TRBJ1-2; D perhaps matches TRBD1 (6 bases). Germline lookup yields CDR1 GTSNPN and CDR2 SVGIG (reference sequence). The CDR3 has 12 residues. Deletions cut 0 bases from V and 6 bases from J, with 8 bases between. The CDR3 loop reads CAWSVRGNGYTF. The CDR3 DNA sequence: TGTGCCTGGAGTGTCAGGGGAAATGGCTACACCTTC.

The sample holds many counts of this clone. The chain employs TRBV27 and TRBJ2-7; 8 positions agree with TRBD2. Trimming removed 4 bases from V and 2 bases from J; junction bases left unmatched: 13. Germline V gene lookup returns CDR1 MNHEY and CDR2 SMNVEV (reference sequence). This CDR3 has 17 amino acids. CDR3 sequence: CASSYSILTSGAYEQYF. Here the CDR3 DNA reads TGTGCCAGCAGTTATAGTATATTAACTAGCGGCGCCTACGAGCAGTACTTC.

This sequence joins TRBV7-2 and TRBJ1-4; the D is unclear. Trimming cost V 2 bases and J 8 bases, with 9 bases left between them. Germline CDR1 reads SGHTA; CDR2 reads FQGNSA. The CDR3 is 13 amino acids. Here the CDR3 reads CASSLSSAEKLFF. CDR3 sequence (DNA): TGTGCCAGCAGCTTAAGTTCGGCAGAAAAACTGTTTTTT.

This chain uses TRBV10-2 with TRBJ2-1; D is tentatively TRBD1 or TRBD2 (5 bases each). CDR1 is WSHSY and CDR2 is SAAADI in the germline V gene. The CDR3 sequence is 12 residues long. V lost 4 bases to trimming and J lost 6 bases, with 7 bases between them. The CDR3 sequence: CASSGDLNEQFF. CDR3 bases: TGCGCCAGCAGTGGGGACCTCAATGAGCAGTTCTTC.

This clone has only a few counts. J is TRBJ2-3 and V is TRBV15; TRBD2 agrees at 7 bases. V lost 3 bases and J lost 3; bases outside the gene matches: 3. The V gene's germline CDR1 is LNHNV and CDR2 YYDKDF (reference sequence). The CDR3 length is 14 residues. CDR3 DNA sequence: TGTGCCACCAGCAGGGAACTAGCGACAGATACGCAGTATTTT. This codes for CATSRELATDTQYF.

The chain couples TRBV29-1 to TRBJ2-3; D is unresolved. Trimming left V 0 bases short and J 6 bases short, with 10 bases between. CDR3 length: 13 residues. Germline V gives CDR1 SQVTM, CDR2 ANQGSEA. This CDR3 reads CSVEDAGMDTQYF. The CDR3 DNA reads as TGCAGCGTTGAAGATGCCGGAATGGATACGCAGTATTTT.

The table lists this clone with a few counts. The rearrangement uses TRBV7-9 and TRBJ1-1, with 7 bases that match TRBD1. The CDR3 contains 12 residues. V was pared by 10 bases and J by 4 bases, with 6 bases of the junction left unmatched. Germline V gene sequence: CDR1 SEHNR, CDR2 FQNEAQ (reference sequence). The CDR3, as DNA: TGTGCCACAGGGGGATTTGTCACTGAAGCTTTCTTT. Translation: CATGGFVTEAFF.

The V gene is TRBV7-2, the J gene TRBJ1-5; 7 bases are a match to TRBD1. The CDR3 loop spans 15 amino acids. After removal of 5 bases from V and 3 bases from J, the junction contained 7 bases not matched to a gene. Per germline, CDR1 SGHTA and CDR2 FQGNSA. The CDR3 reads CASSPTGAINQPQHF. For the CDR3, the DNA is TGTGCCAGCAGCCCCACAGGGGCAATCAATCAGCCCCAGCATTTT.

This clone was counted ten times or more. Other DNA sequences in the sample encode the same CDR3. The chain combines TRBV30 with TRBJ1-4, with D perhaps TRBD1 (5 bases). CDR3 length: 11 amino acids. Germline CDR1 reads GTSNPN; CDR2 reads SVGIG (reference sequence). This CDR3 reads CAQEGDEKLFF. The CDR3 DNA sequence: TGTGCTCAGGAAGGGGATGAAAAACTGTTTTTT.

This clone was recorded many times. The chain recombines TRBV7-8 with TRBJ1-5; 10 nucleotides line up with TRBD1. CDR1 is SGHVS, CDR2 FQNEAQ, per germline. This CDR3 is 19 amino acids long. Trimming took 2 bases from V and 3 from J; bases not matched to a gene: 13. The CDR3 spells CASSLRELTGGFPNQPQHF. The CDR3 DNA reads as TGTGCCAGCAGCTTAAGGGAGCTGACAGGGGGCTTCCCCAATCAGCCCCAGCATTTT. The full variable domain, its missing parts supplied by reference TRBV7-8 and TRBJ1-5, is GAGVSQSPRYKVAKRGQDVALRCDPISGHVSLFWYQQALGQGPEFLTYFQNEAQLDKSGLPSDRFFAERPEGSVSTLKIQRTQQEDSAVYLCASSLRELTGGFPNQPQHFGDGTRLSIL.

The DNA for the CDR3 is TGTGCCAGCAGTTTATCTCTAGCCTACAGCACAGATACGCAGTATTTT. Translated: CASSLSLAYSTDTQYF. The chain is built from TRBV27 and TRBJ2-3, with D perhaps TRBD2 (5 bases). This CDR3 has 16 residues. CDR1 is MNHEY and CDR2 is SMNVEV in the germline V gene (reference sequence). V was pared by 0 bases and J by 0 bases, with 10 bases between.

The chain combines TRBV10-1 with TRBJ2-7, with D possibly TRBD2 on 7 matching bases. Deletions cut 6 bases from V and 2 bases from J, with 14 bases between. From germline, CDR1 is WNHNN and CDR2 SYGVQD (reference sequence). This CDR3 comprises 14 residues. CDR3 DNA sequence: TGCGCCAGCAGGGGGGGCGGGAGACCCTACGAGCAGTACTTC. Translated, it gives CASRGGGRPYEQYF.

The chain is built from TRBV28 and TRBJ2-5; 8 positions match TRBD2. The CDR3 runs to 13 residues. Germline V lookup: CDR1 MDHEN, CDR2 SYDVKM. The J segment lost 4 bases and the V segment lost 5 bases, leaving 3 bases of the junction unmatched. The CDR3 loop is CASSLSGIETQYF. The CDR3 DNA is TGTGCCAGCAGTCTTAGCGGGATAGAGACCCAGTACTTC.

This chain uses TRBV29-1 with TRBJ1-5, with D tentatively TRBD1 (5 bases). The CDR3 is made up of 13 amino acids. Germline V gene data show CDR1 as SQVTM and CDR2 as ANQGSEA. Between the trimmed V and J ends, which lost 2 bases and 7 bases, there was a span of 12 bases. This CDR3 reads CSVELGAGQPQHF. Here the CDR3 DNA reads TGCAGCGTTGAATTAGGGGCGGGACAGCCCCAGCATTTT.